This is a list of T cell receptor beta chains from one sample in a study of cytomegalovirus exposure and HLA in healthy donors. The table came from immunoSEQ multiplex PCR; TCRdb's copy has only in-frame clones and leaves some out. The data show over 150,000 clones, more than 75% seen once. Sequenced sample: PBMCs. Source of these receptors: a man aged 25 to 45 in good health and CMV-seropositive. CDR3s include the opening cysteine and the closing phenylalanine or tryptophan. Each record gives: clone size, D gene, J gene, V gene, CDR3 DNA, CDR3 protein. A D gene is named only where the DNA matches it firmly. The size field is filled for only some rows; it gives once, few, many or a size class.

-,-,TRBJ2-5,TRBV6-6,TGTGCCAGCAGTACTCCGGGACAAAAAGAGACCCAGTACTTC,CASSTPGQKETQYF
once,-,TRBJ2-1,TRBV10-3,TGTGCCATCAGTGGGGGGGGCGATGAGCAGTTCTTC,CAISGGGDEQFF
few,-,TRBJ2-3,TRBV10-1,TGCGCCAGCAGCCCGGGGTCAGATACGCAGTATTTT,CASSPGSDTQYF
-,-,TRBJ2-7,TRBV6-5,TGTGCCAGCAGTTCCCCGCCAGGGAACTCCTACGAGCAGTACTTC,CASSSPPGNSYEQYF
-,-,TRBJ1-5,TRBV6-5,TGTGCCAGCAGTGCAGGGGGCAATCAGCCCCAGCATTTT,CASSAGGNQPQHF
-,-,TRBJ2-2,TRBV6-1,TGTGCCAGCAGTGAAATCAGCGGCAACACCGGGGAGCTGTTTTTT,CASSEISGNTGELFF
-,TRBD1,TRBJ2-7,TRBV6-5,TGTGCCAGCAGTCTCAGGGACAGGGCCGAGCAGTACTTC,CASSLRDRAEQYF
-,TRBD1,TRBJ1-2,TRBV5-4,TGTGCCAGCAGCCACGGACAGGCGACCTATGGCTACACCTTC,CASSHGQATYGYTF
-,TRBD1,TRBJ2-7,TRBV28,TGTGCCAGCAGTTATCGACAGGGGGGATACGAGCAGTACTTC,CASSYRQGGYEQYF
-,TRBD1,TRBJ1-5,TRBV10-3,TGTGCCATCAGTGCTCTGGGACAGGAGGATAGCAATCAGCCCCAGCATTTT,CAISALGQEDSNQPQHF
-,-,TRBJ2-7,TRBV19,TGTGCCGCTAGTAGCGGTCATTCCTACGAGCAGTACTTC,CAASSGHSYEQYF
-,-,TRBJ2-7,TRBV10-3,TGTGCCATCAGTGACCGCGGAATTACGGCCTACGAGCAGTACTTC,CAISDRGITAYEQYF
-,-,TRBJ2-1,TRBV28,TGTGCCAGCAGTCGCAGGGGAAGCTCCTACAATGAGCAGTTCTTC,CASSRRGSSYNEQFF
-,-,TRBJ2-7,TRBV4-1,TGCGCCAGCAGCCAAGATCTCTGGGGGGCCTACGAGCAGTACTTC,CASSQDLWGAYEQYF
-,TRBD2,TRBJ2-1,TRBV29-1,TGCAGCGTGGGGACTAGTTGGCGGTTCTTC,CSVGTSWRFF
-,-,TRBJ1-5,TRBV10-1,TGCGCCACCATCCCTCGCGCGGATCCCTATAGCAATCAGCCCCAGCATTTT,CATIPRADPYSNQPQHF
-,-,TRBJ1-4,TRBV5-1,TGCGCCAGCAGCGCGAATTCTAATGAAAAACTGTTTTTT,CASSANSNEKLFF
once,-,TRBJ2-7,TRBV4-1,TGCGCCAGCAGCCAAGTGGAAGGGGTGAACTACGAGCAGTACTTC,CASSQVEGVNYEQYF
-,-,TRBJ2-1,TRBV6-1,TGTGCCAGCAGTGTTCCGGGGGACAGTTACAATGAGCAGTTCTTC,CASSVPGDSYNEQFF
few,TRBD1,TRBJ1-5,TRBV28,TGTGCCAGCACTCCTCCCTGGGGACAGGGAAGTCAGCCCCAGCATTTT,CASTPPWGQGSQPQHF
-,TRBD1,TRBJ1-5,TRBV19,TGTGCCAGTAGTGCTTCGACAGGGTCGAATCAGCCCCAGCATTTT,CASSASTGSNQPQHF
-,TRBD1,TRBJ2-7,TRBV15,TGTGCCACCAGCAGAGATCGTGGGACAGGTTCCTACGAGCAGTACTTC,CATSRDRGTGSYEQYF
-,-,TRBJ2-7,TRBV4-1,TGCGCCAGCCGAGGCGAAACCTCCTACGAGCAGTACTTC,CASRGETSYEQYF
-,TRBD2,TRBJ2-7,TRBV27,TGTGCCAGCAGTCTCGCCCTCACTAGCGGGAGGTTATACGAGCAGTACTTC,CASSLALTSGRLYEQYF
-,TRBD1,TRBJ2-2,TRBV7-8,TGTGCCAGCAGCCCGAGGACAGGATCGAACACCGGGGAGCTGTTTTTT,CASSPRTGSNTGELFF
-,TRBD1,TRBJ2-2,TRBV4-2,TGTGCCAGCAGCCCTTGGGGGACAGGGAACACCGGGGAGCTGTTTTTT,CASSPWGTGNTGELFF
-,TRBD1,TRBJ2-7,TRBV2,TGTGCCAGCAGCGAGAGACAGGGGGGTATCTACGAGCAGTACTTC,CASSERQGGIYEQYF
-,TRBD1,TRBJ1-2,TRBV18,TGTGCCAGCTCACCGTCGGGACAGGGGTATGGCTACACCTTC,CASSPSGQGYGYTF
-,TRBD1,TRBJ1-1,TRBV9,TGTGCCAGCAGCGAGGGACAGGGGGGACCTGGGGCTGAAGCTTTCTTT,CASSEGQGGPGAEAFF
few,-,TRBJ1-2,TRBV5-1,TGCGCCAGCAGCTTGGGACAGAATGACTATGGCTACACCTTC,CASSLGQNDYGYTF
-,-,TRBJ2-2,TRBV28,TGTGCCAGCAGAGAAAGCGGGACCGGGGAGCTGTTTTTT,CASRESGTGELFF
-,TRBD1,TRBJ1-2,TRBV19,TGTGCCAGTACCCCTCTGGACAGGGACGGATATGGCTACACCTTC,CASTPLDRDGYGYTF
-,-,TRBJ2-7,TRBV27,TGTGCCAGCAGTTTATACTCGAGCGGTGGGAGCTCCTACGAGCAGTACTTC,CASSLYSSGGSSYEQYF
once,TRBD1,TRBJ2-3,TRBV27,TGTGCCAGCAGCTTGACAGGGTTGGCAGATACGCAGTATTTT,CASSLTGLADTQYF
-,-,TRBJ2-7,TRBV7-9,TGTGCCAGCAGCTTTACTAGCACCGACGAGCAGTACTTC,CASSFTSTDEQYF
-,-,TRBJ2-7,TRBV28,TGTGCCAGCAGTCTGCGGGACGAGCAGTACTTC,CASSLRDEQYF
-,-,TRBJ1-2,TRBV25-1,TGTGCCAGCAGTGCCACAACCAGGGGCGCTAACTATGGCTACACCTTC,CASSATTRGANYGYTF
-,-,TRBJ2-1,TRBV4-2,TGTGCCAGCAGCCAAGTGGCTAGCCGTGAGCAGTTCTTC,CASSQVASREQFF
-,TRBD1,TRBJ2-5,TRBV4-2,TGTGCCAGCAGCCAAGGGGACAGAGACCAAGAGACCCAGTACTTC,CASSQGDRDQETQYF
-,-,TRBJ2-5,TRBV15,TGTGCCACCAGCAGAGATGAGAGAACCCAGTACTTC,CATSRDERTQYF
-,-,TRBJ2-7,TRBV19,TGTGCCAGTAGTTTCAAAGGGGCGGGACGCTACGAGCAGTACTTC,CASSFKGAGRYEQYF
few,TRBD1,TRBJ1-1,TRBV27,TGTGCCAGCAGTCCCGGGACAGGGGGCACTGAAGCTTTCTTT,CASSPGTGGTEAFF
-,TRBD2,TRBJ2-2,TRBV5-1,TGCGCCAGCAGTCCTACAATAGCGGGAGCCGGGGAGCTGTTTTTT,CASSPTIAGAGELFF
-,-,TRBJ1-2,TRBV2,TGTGCCAGTTCTCCAGGGACTTGGGGCTACACCTTC,CASSPGTWGYTF
-,TRBD1,TRBJ1-1,TRBV28,TGTGCCAGCAGTTTGACAGGGATGAACACTGAAGCTTTCTTT,CASSLTGMNTEAFF